These 14 T cell receptor beta chains were all obtained from the same sample, sequenced in a study of blood T cell repertoires in COVID-19. Data came from immunoSEQ multiplex PCR; TCRdb stores just in-frame clones and leaves some out. There are some 530,000 clones in the sample; approximately 85% occur only once, and about 3% lies in the top ten. Material for sequencing was peripheral blood. These receptors originate from a human donor in a cohort sampled during active COVID-19.

This clone was found a few times. V gene TRBV9 combines with J gene TRBJ1-1; weak D call: TRBD1 (6 bases). CDR3 length: 14 residues. Trimming shortened V by 0 bases and J by 5 bases, and 11 bases separated the two germline ends. Germline V lookup: CDR1 SGDLS, CDR2 YYNGEE. CDR3 bases: TGTGCCAGCAGCGTAGAGGGGGTTGGAACTGAAGCTTTCTTT. This sequence encodes CASSVEGVGTEAFF.

The chain joins TRBV30 to TRBJ2-7, with TRBD1 matching 9 bases. With V trimmed by 5 bases and J by 6 bases, 11 bases remained unmatched. Germline V CDR1 and CDR2: GTSNPN, SVGIG (reference sequence). This CDR3 is built from 14 residues. As DNA, the CDR3 is TGTGCCTGGTGGCACCGGGACAGGGTGGGCGAGCAGTACTTC. Its protein product is CAWWHRDRVGEQYF.

The rearrangement links TRBV3-1 (or the pseudogene TRBV3-2) to TRBJ1-1; TRBD1 matches at 9 bases. There are 18 residues in the CDR3. Germline V CDR1 and CDR2: LGHDT, YNNKEL (reference sequence). V was clipped by 3 bases and J by 5 bases; unmatched bases: 16. In DNA, the CDR3 is TGTGCCAGCAGCCAGGGACAGGGAAGACGATCCTCAACGACTGAAGCTTTCTTT. Amino acid sequence: CASSQGQGRRSSTTEAFF.

The rearrangement links TRBV5-4 to TRBJ1-4, with D maybe TRBD1 (6 bases). The V gene lost 1 base and the J gene lost 4 bases, with 8 bases spanning the gap. In germline, CDR1 is SGHNT, CDR2 YYREEE (reference sequence). The CDR3 spans 14 residues. The CDR3, as DNA: TGTGCCAGCAGCTTGCGGGACATTAATGAAAAACTGTTTTTT. As protein: CASSLRDINEKLFF.

The chain recombines TRBV4-1 with TRBJ1-1; D is unclear. Germline V lookup: CDR1 MGHRA, CDR2 YSYEKL. V shed 1 base and J shed 1 base, with 10 bases lying between them. The CDR3 is made up of 15 amino acids. CDR3 nucleotide sequence: TGCGCCAGCAGCCAAGTATCCCCAGAGAACACTGAAGCTTTCTTT. This encodes CASSQVSPENTEAFF.

The J gene is TRBJ2-3, the V gene TRBV2; no clear D gene. Trimming took off 8 bases at V and 4 bases at J, with 13 bases between the two ends. Germline V gene data show CDR1 as SNHLY and CDR2 as FYNNEI. The CDR3 spans 13 residues. The CDR3 protein is CASRRTIPDTQYF. CDR3 sequence (DNA): TGTGCCAGCCGTAGAACTATACCAGATACGCAGTATTTT.

V usage is TRBV27 and J usage is TRBJ1-1; 7 nucleotides agree with TRBD1. Per germline, CDR1 MNHEY and CDR2 SMNVEV (reference sequence). This CDR3 has 15 amino acids. Trimming cost V 5 bases and J 1 base; bases outside gene matches: 7. The CDR3, as DNA: TGTGCCAGCAGTCTACCGGGACAGCCGAACACTGAAGCTTTCTTT. It is translated as CASSLPGQPNTEAFF.

The chain employs TRBV11-2 and TRBJ2-5, with 8 bases that match TRBD2. After removal of 5 bases from V and 4 bases from J, the junction contained 15 bases not matched to a gene. The length of the CDR3 is 17 residues. Germline CDR1 is SGHAT and CDR2 is FQNNGV. CDR3 sequence reads: CASSPRGSGELSETQYF. The DNA for the CDR3 is TGTGCCAGCAGCCCGCGTGGTAGCGGGGAGCTTTCAGAGACCCAGTACTTC.

The chain recombines TRBV7-3 with TRBJ2-3, with 9 positions matching TRBD1. The CDR3 runs to 16 residues. From germline, CDR1 is SGHTA and CDR2 FQGTGA. V shed 5 bases and J 3 bases; nucleotides not matched to a gene: 9. The CDR3 spells CASSQNPGTGTDTQYF. CDR3 nucleotides: TGTGCCAGCAGCCAAAACCCCGGGACAGGGACAGATACGCAGTATTTT.

V and J are TRBV9 and TRBJ2-3; D is unclear. The germline V gene has CDR1 SGDLS and CDR2 YYNGEE. The CDR3 covers 13 residues. The germline V and J ends were trimmed by 0 bases and 4 bases, with 6 bases remaining between them. CDR3 DNA: TGTGCCAGCAGCGTAGTTGCGTCAGATACGCAGTATTTT. Encoded protein: CASSVVASDTQYF.

The chain is built from TRBV6-5 and TRBJ2-1; 7 positions match TRBD2. Germline V lookup: CDR1 MNHEY, CDR2 SVGAGI. The CDR3 length is 14 residues. The J segment lost 4 bases and the V segment lost 8 bases, leaving 8 bases of the junction unmatched. The CDR3 DNA reads TGTGCCAGCGGGCTAGCGGATCTATACAATGAGCAGTTCTTC. It specifies CASGLADLYNEQFF.

The genes are TRBV18 and TRBJ2-5; 10 positions agree with TRBD1. CDR1 KGHSH and CDR2 LQKENI come from the germline V gene. The CDR3 loop spans 14 amino acids. V was clipped by 6 bases and J by 4 bases; unmatched bases: 5. The CDR3 here is CASSRQGAGETQYF. CDR3 nucleotide sequence: TGTGCCAGCTCTCGACAGGGGGCAGGAGAGACCCAGTACTTC.

The V call is TRBV5-8, the J call TRBJ2-7; 7 nucleotides agree with TRBD1. The CDR3 runs to 15 residues. The J segment lost 9 bases and the V segment lost 0 bases, leaving 12 bases of the junction unmatched. Germline CDR1 reads SGHTS; CDR2 reads YDEGEE. The CDR3 reads CASSLVMTGLLGQYF. CDR3 in DNA: TGTGCCAGCAGCTTGGTAATGACAGGGTTACTCGGGCAGTACTTC. Full variable domain (remainder filled in from reference TRBV5-8 and TRBJ2-7): EAGVTQSPTHLIKTRGQQATLRCSPISGHTSVYWYQQALGLGLQFLLWYDEGEERNRGNFPPRFSGRQFPNYSSELNVNALELEDSALYLCASSLVMTGLLGQYFGPGTRLTVT.

The chain couples TRBV2 to TRBJ1-4, with TRBD1 matching over 7 bases. Germline CDR1 SNHLY, CDR2 FYNNEI. J gave up 7 bases and V 4 bases, and 3 bases lay outside the gene matches. The CDR3 runs 13 residues. CDR3 sequence (DNA): TGTGCCAGCAGTGCCGACAGGGCTGAAAAACTGTTTTTT. Translated: CASSADRAEKLFF.